These T cell receptor beta chains were read from a single sample in a study of CD8 T cells in Susac syndrome. From the immunoSEQ multiplex PCR reads, TCRdb called clonotypes with MiXCR, one entry per CDR3 protein. The sample lists some 60,000 distinct CDR3 sequences; approximately 90% were seen once. Material: CD8+ T cells from PBMCs. The receptors stem from a human donor in good health. Each CDR3 is given with its conserved first and last residue. D genes are given only for firm matches. Not all rows give a size; the values are once, few, many and, for expanded clones, a class.

j_call: TRBJ1-1; v_call: TRBV6-6; d_call: -; clone_size: -; cdr3_aa: CASSTGMGNTEAFF; cdr3_nt: TGTGCCAGCAGTACAGGGATGGGTAACACTGAAGCTTTCTTT
j_call: TRBJ1-2; v_call: TRBV29-1; d_call: TRBD1; clone_size: -; cdr3_aa: CSVHPTGYGYTF; cdr3_nt: TGCAGCGTCCACCCGACAGGGTATGGCTACACCTTC
j_call: TRBJ2-5; v_call: TRBV6-6; d_call: -; clone_size: -; cdr3_aa: CASSLYSKETQYF; cdr3_nt: TGTGCCAGCAGCCTGTACTCCAAAGAGACCCAGTACTTC
j_call: TRBJ1-2; v_call: TRBV6-1; d_call: -; clone_size: -; cdr3_aa: CASSEPGWGDGYTF; cdr3_nt: TGTGCCAGCAGTGAACCGGGCTGGGGTGATGGCTACACCTTC
j_call: TRBJ1-5; v_call: TRBV2; d_call: -; clone_size: -; cdr3_aa: CASSEGEGGDGNQPQHF; cdr3_nt: TGTGCCAGCAGTGAAGGGGAGGGGGGCGATGGCAATCAGCCCCAGCATTTT
j_call: TRBJ1-2; v_call: TRBV28; d_call: -; clone_size: once; cdr3_aa: CASTYGLQGGYYGYTF; cdr3_nt: TGTGCCAGCACCTACGGACTTCAGGGAGGCTACTATGGCTACACCTTC
j_call: TRBJ2-1; v_call: TRBV11-1; d_call: -; clone_size: -; cdr3_aa: CASSLAEYRVTEQFF; cdr3_nt: TGTGCCAGCAGCTTAGCGGAGTACAGGGTGACTGAGCAGTTCTTC
j_call: TRBJ2-2; v_call: TRBV11-1; d_call: TRBD1; clone_size: -; cdr3_aa: CASTLRQGLNTGELFF; cdr3_nt: TGTGCCAGCACCCTCCGACAGGGATTAAACACCGGGGAGCTGTTTTTT
j_call: TRBJ1-4; v_call: TRBV4-2; d_call: -; clone_size: -; cdr3_aa: CASGPRAGEKLFF; cdr3_nt: TGTGCCAGCGGTCCGAGGGCAGGGGAAAAACTGTTTTTT
j_call: TRBJ2-7; v_call: TRBV5-5; d_call: TRBD1; clone_size: -; cdr3_aa: CASGSTGEFYEQYF; cdr3_nt: TGTGCCAGCGGTTCGACAGGGGAATTCTACGAGCAGTACTTC
j_call: TRBJ1-6; v_call: TRBV6-2/TRBV6-3; d_call: -; clone_size: -; cdr3_aa: CASRWRNSPLHF; cdr3_nt: TGTGCCAGCCGTTGGCGTAATTCACCCCTCCACTTT
j_call: TRBJ2-3; v_call: TRBV6-4; d_call: TRBD2; clone_size: -; cdr3_aa: CASSDSGLETDAQYF; cdr3_nt: TGTGCCAGCAGTGACTCGGGACTAGAAACAGATGCGCAGTATTTT
j_call: TRBJ2-1; v_call: TRBV20-1; d_call: TRBD2; clone_size: -; cdr3_aa: CSANTLAGGRNEQFF; cdr3_nt: TGCAGTGCTAACACCCTAGCGGGGGGGCGGAATGAGCAGTTCTTC
j_call: TRBJ2-2; v_call: TRBV30; d_call: -; clone_size: -; cdr3_aa: CAWSYPGELFF; cdr3_nt: TGTGCCTGGAGCTATCCCGGGGAGCTGTTTTTT
j_call: TRBJ1-1; v_call: TRBV6-2/TRBV6-3; d_call: -; clone_size: -; cdr3_aa: CASSYNQGPEAFF; cdr3_nt: TGTGCCAGCAGTTACAACCAGGGCCCTGAAGCTTTCTTT
j_call: TRBJ2-1; v_call: TRBV13; d_call: -; clone_size: -; cdr3_aa: CASSLAGKGEQFF; cdr3_nt: TGTGCCAGCAGCCTTGCAGGGAAGGGTGAGCAGTTCTTC
j_call: TRBJ2-7; v_call: TRBV30; d_call: -; clone_size: -; cdr3_aa: CVLSATILYEQYF; cdr3_nt: TGTGTCCTGTCTGCCACCATCCTCTACGAGCAGTACTTC
j_call: TRBJ1-1; v_call: TRBV6-1; d_call: -; clone_size: -; cdr3_aa: CASSEYTGNTEAFF; cdr3_nt: TGTGCCAGCAGTGAGTACACAGGGAACACTGAAGCTTTCTTT
j_call: TRBJ1-3; v_call: TRBV28; d_call: TRBD1; clone_size: -; cdr3_aa: CASSPDREAWNTIYF; cdr3_nt: TGTGCCAGCAGCCCCGACAGGGAAGCGTGGAACACCATATATTTT
j_call: TRBJ1-5; v_call: TRBV10-2; d_call: -; clone_size: -; cdr3_aa: CASSESPMGQPQHF; cdr3_nt: TGCGCCAGCAGTGAGTCCCCGATGGGTCAGCCCCAGCATTTT
j_call: TRBJ2-7; v_call: TRBV7-2; d_call: -; clone_size: -; cdr3_aa: CASSLRRGVGYEQYF; cdr3_nt: TGTGCCAGCAGCTTACGGCGGGGAGTAGGCTACGAGCAGTACTTC
j_call: TRBJ2-7; v_call: TRBV21-1; d_call: -; clone_size: -; cdr3_aa: CARRGGGVNYEQYF; cdr3_nt: TGTGCCCGGAGAGGCGGGGGGGTAAACTACGAGCAGTACTTC
j_call: TRBJ1-6; v_call: TRBV6-5; d_call: -; clone_size: once; cdr3_aa: CASSYSPNSPLHF; cdr3_nt: TGTGCCAGCAGTTACTCCCCCAATTCACCCCTCCACTTT
j_call: TRBJ2-1; v_call: TRBV5-4; d_call: TRBD2; clone_size: -; cdr3_aa: CASSLGLAGMVTYNEQFF; cdr3_nt: TGTGCCAGCAGCTTGGGTCTAGCGGGGATGGTTACTTACAATGAGCAGTTCTTC
j_call: TRBJ2-5; v_call: TRBV27; d_call: -; clone_size: -; cdr3_aa: CASSLEGDPVGRETQYF; cdr3_nt: TGTGCCAGCAGTCTTGAAGGAGACCCCGTCGGACGAGAGACCCAGTACTTC
j_call: TRBJ1-1; v_call: TRBV20-1; d_call: -; clone_size: -; cdr3_aa: CSAEPGNTEAFF; cdr3_nt: TGCAGTGCTGAACCGGGTAACACTGAAGCTTTCTTT
j_call: TRBJ1-5; v_call: TRBV5-1; d_call: -; clone_size: -; cdr3_aa: CASSLEGATNQPQHF; cdr3_nt: TGCGCCAGCAGCTTGGAGGGAGCTACAAATCAGCCCCAGCATTTT
j_call: TRBJ1-2; v_call: TRBV5-6; d_call: -; clone_size: -; cdr3_aa: CASSWVEIVYGYTF; cdr3_nt: TGTGCCAGCAGCTGGGTCGAGATCGTTTATGGCTACACCTTC
j_call: TRBJ1-1; v_call: TRBV4-1; d_call: -; clone_size: -; cdr3_aa: CASSQVGGSMNTEAFF; cdr3_nt: TGCGCCAGCAGCCAAGTGGGGGGGAGCATGAACACTGAAGCTTTCTTT